Shown below are 18 T cell receptor beta chains from a single sample sequenced in a study of shared clonotypes between healthy human individuals. Assay used: immunoSEQ multiplex PCR; TCRdb lists only in-frame clones, some missing. The top ten clones hold approximately 1.8% of a sample with over 700,000 clones, 55% to 75% of them seen once. The source material was memory CD4+ T cells sorted from blood. Regarding subset: CD45RA-negative fraction. Source of these receptors: a woman aged 25 to 39 in good health.

The chain joins TRBV25-1 to TRBJ2-3; D is ambiguous. The CDR3 totals 12 residues. Between the trimmed V and J ends, which lost 3 bases and 8 bases, there was a span of 9 bases. Germline CDR1 is MGHDK and CDR2 is SYGVNS. The CDR3, as DNA: TGTGCCAGCAGTGATCCGATTGGTACGCAGTATTTT. It translates to CASSDPIGTQYF.

The J gene is TRBJ2-7, the V gene TRBV27; 11 positions match TRBD2. Trimming cost V 4 bases and J 6 bases; bases outside gene matches: 5. CDR3 length equals 14 residues. CDR1 and CDR2 from the germline V gene are MNHEY and SMNVEV (reference sequence). This chain's CDR3 is CASSSSGLAGEQYF. The CDR3 DNA sequence: TGTGCCAGCAGTTCCTCCGGACTAGCGGGCGAGCAGTACTTC.

V gene TRBV5-1 combines with J gene TRBJ1-1; D unresolved. This CDR3 region has 13 residues. CDR1 is SGHRS and CDR2 is YFSETQ in the germline V gene. Deletions cut 0 bases from V and 6 bases from J, with 9 bases between. The CDR3 loop is CASSLDSTAEAFF. Written as DNA, the CDR3 is TGCGCCAGCAGCTTGGACAGCACAGCTGAAGCTTTCTTT.

This clone was seen ten or more times. The same CDR3 can be traced to other DNA sequences in this sample. V gene TRBV7-2 combines with J gene TRBJ2-1; D perhaps matches TRBD2 (5 bases). Trimming pared 1 base from V and 2 bases from J, leaving 9 bases between. The CDR3 has 15 residues. Germline V gene sequence: CDR1 SGHTA, CDR2 FQGNSA. The CDR3: CASSLGLLTYNEQFF. CDR3 in DNA: TGTGCCAGCAGCTTAGGACTACTTACCTACAATGAGCAGTTCTTC.

The CDR3 loop reads CASTSSGNTDTQYF. CDR3 coding DNA: TGTGCCAGCACCTCAAGCGGGAACACAGATACGCAGTATTTT. This rearrangement joins TRBV6-1 to TRBJ2-3, with TRBD2 identical over 7 bases. From germline, CDR1 is MNHNS and CDR2 SASEGT. The junction had 6 bases not matched to a gene; V was cut back by 7 bases and J by 2 bases. CDR3 size: 14 residues.

This sequence joins TRBV7-9 and TRBJ1-2, with D perhaps matching TRBD1 (5 bases). V gave up 5 bases and J gave up 6 bases, with 19 bases separating them. CDR1 is SEHNR and CDR2 is FQNEAQ in the germline V gene (reference sequence). This CDR3 is 15 amino acids long. CDR3 in amino acids: CASSPRQGREDGYTF. The CDR3 DNA sequence: TGTGCCAGCAGCCCCCGTCAGGGCAGGGAAGATGGCTACACCTTC.

The chain recombines TRBV15 with TRBJ2-3; D is possibly TRBD2 (6 bases). Germline V gene sequence: CDR1 LNHNV, CDR2 YYDKDF (reference sequence). This CDR3 has 13 residues. Trimming removed 1 base at V and 5 bases at J, with 7 bases between. CDR3 sequence: CATSRGGVDTQYF. CDR3 sequence (DNA): TGTGCCACCAGCAGAGGGGGGGTAGATACGCAGTATTTT.

The genes are TRBV11-2 and TRBJ1-1; D is undetermined. V was trimmed by 1 base and J by 0 bases, leaving 9 bases between them. Germline assignment: CDR1 SGHAT and CDR2 FQNNGV. This CDR3 spans 15 amino acids. The CDR3 sequence: CASSLGPGLNTEAFF. In DNA, the CDR3 is TGTGCCAGCAGCTTAGGTCCGGGTTTGAACACTGAAGCTTTCTTT.

The V call is TRBV4-1, the J call TRBJ1-1; D is ambiguous. Between the trimmed V and J ends, which lost 0 bases and 1 base, there was a span of 12 bases. Germline values: CDR1 MGHRA, CDR2 YSYEKL. This CDR3 region has 16 residues. Here the CDR3 DNA reads TGCGCCAGCAGCCAAGATCGGTCAACCGGGAACACTGAAGCTTTCTTT. Protein product: CASSQDRSTGNTEAFF.

The chain combines TRBV4-1 with TRBJ2-2, with D possibly matching TRBD2 (6 bases). V was pared by 4 bases and J by 5 bases, with 8 bases between. The CDR3 sequence is 13 residues long. Germline CDR1 and CDR2: MGHRA and YSYEKL. In nucleotides, the CDR3 is TGCGCCAGCAGCCTGGGGGGAACCGGGGAGCTGTTTTTT. Translated, it gives CASSLGGTGELFF.

The CDR3 region is CASSLGTSGTGQYF. Written as DNA, the CDR3 is TGTGCCAGCAGCTTAGGGACTAGCGGAACGGGGCAGTACTTC. The V gene is TRBV11-2, the J gene TRBJ2-7; 10 bases are shared with TRBD2. With 1 base clipped from V and 9 bases from J, the junction kept 6 bases outside the gene matches. The CDR3 is 14 amino acids. The germline V gene encodes CDR1 SGHAT and CDR2 FQNNGV.

This clone has just a few counts. It may be a read error: a sequence one base away is much more abundant. The chain employs TRBV7-2 and TRBJ2-1, with D possibly TRBD2 on 6 matching bases. In germline, CDR1 is SGHTA, CDR2 FQGNSA. This CDR3 is 12 amino acids long. V was trimmed by 0 bases and J by 9 bases, leaving 6 bases between them. The CDR3 loop reads CASSLARGEQFF. CDR3 in DNA: TGTGCCAGCAGCTTAGCGCGGGGTGAGCAGTTCTTC.

CDR3 bases: TGTGCCAGCACCTTCCTCGTCAGGGGTGGGACTGAAGCTTTCTTT. This encodes CASTFLVRGGTEAFF. This rearrangement joins TRBV28 to TRBJ1-1, with D perhaps TRBD1 (6 bases). Trimming removed 7 bases from V and 5 bases from J, with 20 bases in between. This CDR3 is 15 amino acids long. Germline CDR1 MDHEN, CDR2 SYDVKM.

The CDR3 DNA reads TGCAGCGCTGGGACTCCTCCCTGGGAGCAGTACTTC. This codes for CSAGTPPWEQYF. The rearrangement joins TRBV29-1 to TRBJ2-7; tentative D call: TRBD2 (6 bases). V was cut by 7 bases and J by 7 bases, with 17 bases left in between. Germline V gene lookup returns CDR1 SQVTM and CDR2 ANQGSEA. The CDR3 length is 12 residues.

The chain carries TRBV6-5 and TRBJ2-1; 11 nucleotides agree with TRBD2. This CDR3 region has 14 residues. The V gene end was trimmed by 6 bases and the J gene end by 6 bases; junction bases not matched to a gene: 4. CDR1 MNHEY and CDR2 SVGAGI come from the germline V gene. The CDR3 sequence: CASRRLAGLNEQFF. The CDR3 DNA is TGTGCCAGCAGAAGACTAGCGGGGCTCAATGAGCAGTTCTTC.

The rearrangement uses TRBV18 and TRBJ1-1, with unresolved D. CDR1 and CDR2 (germline): KGHSH, LQKENI. The CDR3 extends over 13 amino acids. The V and J ends lost 3 bases and 0 bases respectively, with 5 bases between them. The CDR3 DNA follows: TGTGCCAGCTCACCTCGGATGAACACTGAAGCTTTCTTT. Amino acid sequence: CASSPRMNTEAFF.

The CDR3 region has the DNA TGTGCCAGCAGCCAAGAGGGCGTGGACCGAAGCTCCTACGAGCAGTACTTC. As protein: CASSQEGVDRSSYEQYF. The chain links TRBV4-2 to TRBJ2-7; D unresolved. Between the trimmed V and J ends, which lost 0 bases and 0 bases, there was a span of 15 bases. The CDR3 spans 17 residues. Germline CDR1 reads LGHNA; CDR2 reads YNFKEQ.

The chain recombines TRBV28 with TRBJ2-6; 8 bases match TRBD1. The V segment lost 5 bases and the J segment 0 bases; nucleotides outside the gene matches: 15. The germline CDR1 and CDR2 sequences are MDHEN and SYDVKM. This CDR3 is 20 amino acids long. The CDR3 spells CASSPRTGIGLASGANVLTF. The CDR3 DNA reads TGTGCCAGCAGTCCAAGGACAGGGATAGGCCTGGCCTCTGGGGCCAACGTCCTGACTTTC.